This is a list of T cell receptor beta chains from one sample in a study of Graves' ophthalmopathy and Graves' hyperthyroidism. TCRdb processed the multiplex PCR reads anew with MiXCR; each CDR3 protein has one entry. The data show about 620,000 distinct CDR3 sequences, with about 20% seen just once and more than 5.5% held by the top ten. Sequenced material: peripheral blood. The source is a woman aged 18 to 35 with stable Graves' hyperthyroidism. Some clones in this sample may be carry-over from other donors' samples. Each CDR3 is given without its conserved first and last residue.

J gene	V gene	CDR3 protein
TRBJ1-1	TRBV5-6	ASSREEEAF
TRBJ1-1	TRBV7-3	ASSWTLNTEAF
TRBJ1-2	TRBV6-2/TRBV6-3	ASNTGFGYT
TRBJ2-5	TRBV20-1	SARAFLASQETQY
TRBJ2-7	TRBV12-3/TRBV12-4	ASSFVRGQRRY
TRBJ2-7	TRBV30	AWGGFGYEQY
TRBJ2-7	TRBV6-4	ASRARQATSYEQY
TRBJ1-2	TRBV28	ASGHRGQGYT
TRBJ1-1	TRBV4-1	ASSQISGQGASVNTEAF
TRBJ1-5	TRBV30	AWSPQQNQPQH
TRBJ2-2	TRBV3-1	ASSPGTGGPDTGELF
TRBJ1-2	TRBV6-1	ASSEAETRGYT
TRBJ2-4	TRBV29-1	SVDGDRGINIQY
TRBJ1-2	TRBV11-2	ASSLDTGRGGYT
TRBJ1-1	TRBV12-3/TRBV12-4	ASSRWDRANTEAF
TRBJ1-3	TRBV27	ASSLVGYGRPGNTIY
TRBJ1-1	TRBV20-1	SASSRAPGRAF
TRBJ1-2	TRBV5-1	ASSFDGGSYGYT
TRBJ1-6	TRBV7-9	ASSLGHTTYNSPLH
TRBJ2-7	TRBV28	ASSFLYEQY
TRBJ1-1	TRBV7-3	ASSLSPRGQGTEAF
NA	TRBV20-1	SASIIHYQETQY
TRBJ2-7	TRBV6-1	ASSPTRDRSYEQY
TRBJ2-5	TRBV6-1	ASSPTMASDGETQY
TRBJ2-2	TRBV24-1	ATSDRTSGRALYTGELF
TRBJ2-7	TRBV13	ASSTTGAHYEQY
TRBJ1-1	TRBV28	ASSLSVMDMNTEAF
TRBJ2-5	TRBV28	ASSLQGRGTQY
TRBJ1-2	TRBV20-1	SARSAGVGYT
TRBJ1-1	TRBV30	AWTRDRGRAF
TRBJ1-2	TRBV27	ASTARGQPNYGYT
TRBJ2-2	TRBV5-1	ASSELAGASTGELF
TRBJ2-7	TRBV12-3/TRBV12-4	ASSGLAGGGEQY
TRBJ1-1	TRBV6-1	ASSPGQAEAF
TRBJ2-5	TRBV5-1	ASSLPAGRQETQY
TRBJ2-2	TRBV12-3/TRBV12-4	ASSLGGTFTGELF
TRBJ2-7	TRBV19	ASSDPGQSYEQY
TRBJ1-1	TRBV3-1	ASSLQATTGTKGEAF
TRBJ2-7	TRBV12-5	ASGLVMGPTYEQY
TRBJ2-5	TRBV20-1	SAEQRERGETQY
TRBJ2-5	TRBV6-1	ASRWQGHFQETQY
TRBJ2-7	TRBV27	ASSSWTGLYEQY
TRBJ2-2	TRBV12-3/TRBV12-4	ASLGTQSWELF
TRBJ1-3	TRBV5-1	ASSSSTGGSGNTIY
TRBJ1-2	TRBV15	ATSRGENYGYT
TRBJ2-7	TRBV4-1	ASSQAYSSYEQY
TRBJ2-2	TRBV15	ATSRDRADANTGELF
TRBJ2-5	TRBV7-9	ASSFGTGEY
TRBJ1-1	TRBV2	ASNRVGRDTEAF
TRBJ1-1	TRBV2	ASSEAPLEAF
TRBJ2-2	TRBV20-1	SARAVQGNGELF